This T cell receptor (beta chain) is drawn from a study of metastatic and nonmetastatic thyroid tumors (dated by TCRdb to the early 2020s). Concerning the study at large: For patients with malignant and with benign thyroid disease, the researchers compared repertoires between peripheral blood samples and tumor or nodule tissue samples. Study-level results and caveats: In both blood and tumor samples, TCR beta diversity was reported to be significantly higher in malignant tumors than in benign nodules.

Library method: PCR. TCRdb names Illumina HiSeq 4000 as the instrument used. High-throughput sequencing was used to profile the TCR beta-chain CDR3 region of every patient. The paper's data handling went like this. Drawing on CDR3 differences between clinicopathological groups, the researchers built a classifier meant to tell apart patients with distant-metastatic papillary thyroid cancer. Repertoire diversity was assessed with the Shannon index, and tumor-blood repertoire similarity with the Morisita-Horn index. TCRdb reprocessing: public reads trimmed at Q25 with fastp, clones called with MiXCR, in-frame beta chains kept. The V and J calls and clone size come from TCRdb's table, not from the authors' own analysis. Across this sample there are about 70,000 clones, with roughly a sixth seen only once. Of the sample, about 13% is held by the ten largest clones. The germline V gene (reference sequence) supplies CDR1 SGHKS and CDR2 YYEKEE. From its cysteine to its phenylalanine, the CDR3 spans 13 amino acids. The DNA shown is the 39-base CDR3, in frame from base 1. At the junction V is shortened by 0 bases and J by 7 bases, with 8 bases in between.

This clone was counted ten times or more. Its antigen is unknown. No base-level quality is on record; no much larger clone is a single base apart. No treatment had been received by any patient before thyroid surgery. The study retrospectively analysed patient clinical samples collected from the early 2010s to the late 2010s using T-cell receptor beta sequencing. The TCR sequence derives from a female donor with papillary thyroid cancer or a benign thyroid nodule (not recorded which). Some clones in this sample may be carry-over from other donors' samples. Sequencing was carried out using blood. This sequence uses TRBV5-5 and TRBJ2-1, with the D gene uncertain. CDR3 loop: CASSLASLNEQFF. The base sequence is TGTGCCAGCAGCTTGGCGAGTCTAAATGAGCAGTTCTTC.